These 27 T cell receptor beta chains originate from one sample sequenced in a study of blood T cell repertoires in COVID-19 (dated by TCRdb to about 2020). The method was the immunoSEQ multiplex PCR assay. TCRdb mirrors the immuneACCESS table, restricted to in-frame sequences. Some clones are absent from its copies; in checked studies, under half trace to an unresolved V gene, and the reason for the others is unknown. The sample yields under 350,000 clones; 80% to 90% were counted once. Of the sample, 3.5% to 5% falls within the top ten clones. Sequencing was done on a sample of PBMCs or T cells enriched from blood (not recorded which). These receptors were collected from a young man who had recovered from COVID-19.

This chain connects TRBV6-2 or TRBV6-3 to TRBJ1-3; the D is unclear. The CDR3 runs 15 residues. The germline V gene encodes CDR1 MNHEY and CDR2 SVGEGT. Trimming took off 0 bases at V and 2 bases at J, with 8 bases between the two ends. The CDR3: CASSYSEVTGNTIYF. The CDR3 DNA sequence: TGTGCCAGCAGTTACTCAGAGGTCACTGGAAACACCATATATTTT.

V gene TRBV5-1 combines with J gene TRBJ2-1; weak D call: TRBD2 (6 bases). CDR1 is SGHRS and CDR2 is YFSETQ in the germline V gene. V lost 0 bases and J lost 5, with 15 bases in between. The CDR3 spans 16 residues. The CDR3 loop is CASSLEFGLANNEQFF. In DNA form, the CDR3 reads TGCGCCAGCAGCTTGGAATTCGGGCTAGCGAACAATGAGCAGTTCTTC. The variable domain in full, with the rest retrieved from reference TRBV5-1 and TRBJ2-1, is KAGVTQTPRYLIKTRGQQVTLSCSPISGHRSVSWYQQTPGQGLQFLFEYFSETQRNKGNFPGRFSGRQFSNSRSEMNVSTLELGDSALYLCASSLEFGLANNEQFFGPGTRLTVL.

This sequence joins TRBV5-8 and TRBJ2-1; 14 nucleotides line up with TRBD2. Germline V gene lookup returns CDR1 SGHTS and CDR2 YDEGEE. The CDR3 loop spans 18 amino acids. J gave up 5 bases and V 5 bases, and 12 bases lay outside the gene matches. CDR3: CASRAGTSGSRLDNEQFF. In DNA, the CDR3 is TGTGCCAGCAGAGCCGGGACTAGCGGGAGTAGACTAGACAATGAGCAGTTCTTC.

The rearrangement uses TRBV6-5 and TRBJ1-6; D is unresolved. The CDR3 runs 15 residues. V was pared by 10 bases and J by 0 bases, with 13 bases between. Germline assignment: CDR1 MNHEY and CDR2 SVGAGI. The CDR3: CANKGGSSYNSPLHF. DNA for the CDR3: TGTGCCAACAAAGGCGGGAGCTCCTATAATTCACCCCTCCACTTT.

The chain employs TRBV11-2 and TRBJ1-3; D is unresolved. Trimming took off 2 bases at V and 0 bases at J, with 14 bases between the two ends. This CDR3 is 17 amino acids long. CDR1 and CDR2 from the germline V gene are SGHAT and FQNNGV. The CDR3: CASSLRLAVLSGNTIYF. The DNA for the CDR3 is TGTGCCAGCAGCTTAAGATTGGCGGTCCTCTCTGGAAACACCATATATTTT.

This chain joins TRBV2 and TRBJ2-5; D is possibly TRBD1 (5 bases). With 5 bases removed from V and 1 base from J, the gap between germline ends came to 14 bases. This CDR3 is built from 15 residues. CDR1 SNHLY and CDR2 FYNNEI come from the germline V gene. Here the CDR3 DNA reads TGTGCCAGCAGTATCAGGGCACCGTCCCAAGAGACCCAGTACTTC. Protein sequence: CASSIRAPSQETQYF.

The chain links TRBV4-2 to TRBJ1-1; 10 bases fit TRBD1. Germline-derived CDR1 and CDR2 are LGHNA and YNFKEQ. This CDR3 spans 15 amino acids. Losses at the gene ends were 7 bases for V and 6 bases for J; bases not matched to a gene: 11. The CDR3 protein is CASTTGTGAGSEAFF. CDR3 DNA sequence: TGTGCCAGCACGACTGGGACAGGGGCTGGCTCTGAAGCTTTCTTT.

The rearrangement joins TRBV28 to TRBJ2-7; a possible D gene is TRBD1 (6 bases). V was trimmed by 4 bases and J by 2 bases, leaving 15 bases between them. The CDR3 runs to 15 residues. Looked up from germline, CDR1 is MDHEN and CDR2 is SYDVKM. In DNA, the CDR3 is TGTGCCAGCAGTTACAGGGTTTTAGGGGCCTACGAGCAGTACTTC. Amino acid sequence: CASSYRVLGAYEQYF.

CDR3 amino acids: CASSSKNGTANTEAFF. As DNA, the CDR3 is TGTGCCAGCAGCTCCAAAAACGGGACAGCGAACACTGAAGCTTTCTTT. V gene TRBV7-6 combines with J gene TRBJ1-1; 7 bases are shared with TRBD1. The CDR3 loop spans 16 amino acids. The germline V gene has CDR1 SGHVS and CDR2 FNYEAQ. Losses at the gene ends were 4 bases for V and 1 base for J; bases not matched to a gene: 9.

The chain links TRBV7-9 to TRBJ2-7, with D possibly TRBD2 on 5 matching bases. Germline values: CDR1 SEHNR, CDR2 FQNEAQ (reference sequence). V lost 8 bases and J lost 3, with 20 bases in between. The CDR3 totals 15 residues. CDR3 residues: CASGTVKWAGYEQYF. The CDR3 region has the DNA TGTGCCAGCGGAACAGTTAAGTGGGCGGGCTACGAGCAGTACTTC.

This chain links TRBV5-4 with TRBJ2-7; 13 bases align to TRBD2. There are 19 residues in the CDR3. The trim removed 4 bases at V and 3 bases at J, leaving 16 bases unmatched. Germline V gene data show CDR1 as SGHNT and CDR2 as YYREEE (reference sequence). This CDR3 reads CASSTRLAGGPGINYEQYF. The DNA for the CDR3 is TGTGCCAGCAGCACCCGACTAGCGGGAGGCCCGGGAATTAACTACGAGCAGTACTTC.

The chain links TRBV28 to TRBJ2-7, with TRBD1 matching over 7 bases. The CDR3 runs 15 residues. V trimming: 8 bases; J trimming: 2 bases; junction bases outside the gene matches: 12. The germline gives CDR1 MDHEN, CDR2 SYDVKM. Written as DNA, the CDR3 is TGTGCCAGCGTACTGACCGGGACAGCGGCCTACGAGCAGTACTTC. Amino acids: CASVLTGTAAYEQYF.

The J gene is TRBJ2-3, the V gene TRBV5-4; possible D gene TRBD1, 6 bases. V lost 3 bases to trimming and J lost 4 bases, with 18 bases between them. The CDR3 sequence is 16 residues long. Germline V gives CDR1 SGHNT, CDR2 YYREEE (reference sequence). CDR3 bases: TGTGCCAGCAGCTCCCGCCCTGGTGGGGGCCCAGATACGCAGTATTTT. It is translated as CASSSRPGGGPDTQYF. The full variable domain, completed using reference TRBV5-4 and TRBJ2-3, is ETGVTQSPTHLIKTRGQQVTLRCSSQSGHNTVSWYQQALGQGPQFIFQYYREEENGRGNFPPRFSGLQFPNYSSELNVNALELDDSALYLCASSSRPGGGPDTQYFGPGTRLTVL.

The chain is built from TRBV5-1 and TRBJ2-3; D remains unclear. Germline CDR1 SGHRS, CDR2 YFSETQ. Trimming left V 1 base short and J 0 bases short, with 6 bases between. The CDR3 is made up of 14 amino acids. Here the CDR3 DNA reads TGCGCCAGCAGCTTGTTCACTAGCACAGATACGCAGTATTTT. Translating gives CASSLFTSTDTQYF.

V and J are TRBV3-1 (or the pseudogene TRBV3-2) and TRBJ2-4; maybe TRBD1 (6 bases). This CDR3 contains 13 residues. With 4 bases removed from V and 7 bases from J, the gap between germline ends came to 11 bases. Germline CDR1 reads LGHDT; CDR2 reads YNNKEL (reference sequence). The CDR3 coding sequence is TGTGCCAGCAGCCCAGGGACACCCAACATTCAGTACTTC. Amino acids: CASSPGTPNIQYF.

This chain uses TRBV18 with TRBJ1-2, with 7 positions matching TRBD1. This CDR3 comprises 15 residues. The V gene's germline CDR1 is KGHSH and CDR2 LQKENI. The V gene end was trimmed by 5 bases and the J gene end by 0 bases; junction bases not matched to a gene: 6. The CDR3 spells CASSTSTGSNYGYTF. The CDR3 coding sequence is TGTGCCAGCTCAACGTCGACAGGGTCTAACTATGGCTACACCTTC.

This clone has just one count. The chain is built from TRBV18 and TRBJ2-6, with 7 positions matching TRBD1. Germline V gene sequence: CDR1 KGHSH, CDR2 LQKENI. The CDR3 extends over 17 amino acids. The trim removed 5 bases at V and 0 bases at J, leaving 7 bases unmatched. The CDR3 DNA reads TGTGCCAGCTCAAATAGGGGGCCTTCCTCTGGGGCCAACGTCCTGACTTTC. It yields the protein CASSNRGPSSGANVLTF.

The CDR3 DNA is TGCGCCAGCAGCTTGGGATTGGGGACACAAGAGACCCAGTACTTC. Translated, it gives CASSLGLGTQETQYF. This chain joins TRBV5-1 and TRBJ2-5; D possibly corresponds to TRBD1 (6 bases). This CDR3 comprises 15 residues. Germline V lookup: CDR1 SGHRS, CDR2 YFSETQ. Deletions cut 0 bases from V and 2 bases from J, with 11 bases between.

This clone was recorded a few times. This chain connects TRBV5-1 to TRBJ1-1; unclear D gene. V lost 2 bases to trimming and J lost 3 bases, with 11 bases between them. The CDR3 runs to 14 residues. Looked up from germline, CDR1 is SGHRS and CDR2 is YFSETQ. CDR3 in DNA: TGCGCCAGCAGCTTAGACGGAGTGGACACTGAAGCTTTCTTT. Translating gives CASSLDGVDTEAFF.

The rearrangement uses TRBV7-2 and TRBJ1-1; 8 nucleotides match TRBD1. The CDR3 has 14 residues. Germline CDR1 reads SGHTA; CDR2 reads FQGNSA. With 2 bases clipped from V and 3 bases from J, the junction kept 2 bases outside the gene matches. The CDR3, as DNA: TGTGCCAGCAGCTTACAGGGGGCGGACACTGAAGCTTTCTTT. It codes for CASSLQGADTEAFF. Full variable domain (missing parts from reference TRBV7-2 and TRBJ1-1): GAGVSQSPSNKVTEKGKDVELRCDPISGHTALYWYRQSLGQGLEFLIYFQGNSAPDKSGLPSDRFSAERTGGSVSTLTIQRTQQEDSAVYLCASSLQGADTEAFFGQGTRLTVV.

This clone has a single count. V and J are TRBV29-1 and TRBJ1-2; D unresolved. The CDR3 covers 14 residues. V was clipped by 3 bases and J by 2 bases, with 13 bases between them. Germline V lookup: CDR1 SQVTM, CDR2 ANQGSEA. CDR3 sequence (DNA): TGCAGCGTTGACTGGAGGGTAGCGAACTATGGCTACACCTTC. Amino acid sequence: CSVDWRVANYGYTF.

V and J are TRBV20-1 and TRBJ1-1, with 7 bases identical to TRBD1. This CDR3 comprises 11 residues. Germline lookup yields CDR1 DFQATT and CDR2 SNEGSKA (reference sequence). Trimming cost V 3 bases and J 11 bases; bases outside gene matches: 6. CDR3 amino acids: CSARGDRRAFF. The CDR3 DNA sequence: TGCAGTGCTAGGGGGGACAGACGCGCTTTCTTT.

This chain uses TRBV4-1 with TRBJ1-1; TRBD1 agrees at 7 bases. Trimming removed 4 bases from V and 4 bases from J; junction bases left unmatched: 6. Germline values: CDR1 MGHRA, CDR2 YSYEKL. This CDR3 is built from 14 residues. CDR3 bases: TGCGCCAGCAGCCCCCAGGGGGTAGGCACTGAAGCTTTCTTT. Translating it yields CASSPQGVGTEAFF.

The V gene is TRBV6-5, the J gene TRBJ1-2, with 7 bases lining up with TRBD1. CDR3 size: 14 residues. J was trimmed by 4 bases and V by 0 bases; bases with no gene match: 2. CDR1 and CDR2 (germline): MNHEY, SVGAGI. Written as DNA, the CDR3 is TGTGCCAGCAGTTACTCCGGGACAGCCTATGGCTACACCTTC. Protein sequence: CASSYSGTAYGYTF.

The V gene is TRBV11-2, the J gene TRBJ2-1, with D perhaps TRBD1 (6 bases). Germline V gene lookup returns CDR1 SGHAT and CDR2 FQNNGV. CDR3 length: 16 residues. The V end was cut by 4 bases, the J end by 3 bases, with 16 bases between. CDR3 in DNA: TGTGCCAGCAGCTCCAACCACGACAGGTTCTACAATGAGCAGTTCTTC. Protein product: CASSSNHDRFYNEQFF.

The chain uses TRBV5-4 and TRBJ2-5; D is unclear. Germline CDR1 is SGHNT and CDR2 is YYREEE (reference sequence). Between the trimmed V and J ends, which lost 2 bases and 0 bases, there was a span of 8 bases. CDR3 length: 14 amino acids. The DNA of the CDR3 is TGTGCCAGCAGCTTACCGAGGTACCAAGAGACCCAGTACTTC. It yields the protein CASSLPRYQETQYF.

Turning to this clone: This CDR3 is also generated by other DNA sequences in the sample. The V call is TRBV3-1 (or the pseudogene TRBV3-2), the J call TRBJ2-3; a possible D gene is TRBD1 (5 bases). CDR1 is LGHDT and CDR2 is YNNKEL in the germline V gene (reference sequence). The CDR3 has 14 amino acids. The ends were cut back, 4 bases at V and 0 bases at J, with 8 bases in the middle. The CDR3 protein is CASSRQTSTDTQYF. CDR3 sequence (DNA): TGTGCCAGCAGCCGACAGACTAGCACAGATACGCAGTATTTT.